Below are 17 T cell receptor beta chains sequenced from a single sample in a study of cytotoxic CD8 clonotypes in ibrutinib-treated CLL. The table came from immunoSEQ multiplex PCR; TCRdb's copy has only in-frame clones and leaves some out. The repertoire has 50,000 or so clones, 57% of them found once; the top ten carry around 30%. The material was PBMCs, obtained after 24 months of ibrutinib treatment. The receptors stem from a human donor with chronic lymphocytic leukemia.

This clone is judged medium-sized. Within the sample, other DNA sequences also encode this same CDR3. The genes are TRBV6-5 and TRBJ1-4, with D perhaps TRBD1 (5 bases). With 2 bases removed from V and 7 bases from J, the gap between germline ends came to 11 bases. There are 14 residues in the CDR3. The germline V gene has CDR1 MNHEY and CDR2 SVGAGI. The CDR3 coding sequence is TGTGCCAGCAGTTACGGCAGGGTGGGTGAAAAACTGTTTTTT. Its translation: CASSYGRVGEKLFF.

The rearrangement uses TRBV5-1 and TRBJ1-1, with 12 bases matching TRBD1. CDR1 is SGHRS, CDR2 YFSETQ, per germline. V gave up 4 bases and J gave up 4 bases; unmatched junction bases: 8. CDR3 length equals 16 residues. The CDR3 loop reads CASSPGTGGAGTEAFF. The CDR3 DNA follows: TGCGCCAGCAGCCCGGGGACAGGGGGCGCCGGCACTGAAGCTTTCTTT.

This clone has more than one count but fewer than ten. The chain uses TRBV10-3 and TRBJ2-7; 13 nucleotides line up with TRBD2. After removal of 2 bases from V and 3 bases from J, the junction contained 7 bases not matched to a gene. CDR3 length equals 17 residues. CDR1 and CDR2 (germline): ENHRY, SYGVKD. CDR3 sequence (DNA): TGTGCCATCAGTGAGCCGAGGACTAGCGGGGGTGACTACGAGCAGTACTTC. Translated: CAISEPRTSGGDYEQYF.

This clone was detected a few times. The chain employs TRBV6-6 and TRBJ2-1; 7 bases are shared with TRBD1. CDR1 is MNHNY, CDR2 SVGAGI, per germline (reference sequence). The junction had 2 bases not matched to a gene; V was cut back by 0 bases and J by 12 bases. The CDR3 loop spans 12 amino acids. DNA of the CDR3: TGTGCCAGCAGTTACTCCCCAGGGGGGCAGTTCTTC. Translation gives CASSYSPGGQFF.

V gene TRBV10-3 combines with J gene TRBJ2-7, with no clear D. Looked up from germline, CDR1 is ENHRY and CDR2 is SYGVKD. V lost 6 bases to trimming and J lost 0 bases, with 6 bases between them. The CDR3 covers 12 residues. CDR3 loop: CAIRSDSYEQYF. In nucleotides, the CDR3 is TGTGCCATCAGGAGTGACTCCTACGAGCAGTACTTC.

The chain combines TRBV29-1 with TRBJ1-4, with D uncertain. Germline values: CDR1 SQVTM, CDR2 ANQGSEA. CDR3 size: 15 residues. V lost 7 bases to trimming and J lost 1 base, with 16 bases between them. This CDR3 is CSGCRDNITNEKLFF. In DNA form, the CDR3 reads TGCAGCGGATGCCGGGATAACATAACTAATGAAAAACTGTTTTTT. Together with reference TRBV29-1 and TRBJ1-4, the CDR3 gives the full variable domain: SAVISQKPSRDICQRGTSLTIQCQVDSQVTMMFWYRQQPGQSLTLIATANQGSEATYESGFVIDKFPISRPNLTFSTLTVSNMSPEDSSIYLCSGCRDNITNEKLFFGSGTQLSVL.

This clone has just a few counts. The chain employs TRBV5-1 and TRBJ2-2; a weak D match, TRBD1 (6 bases). V was shortened by 4 bases and J by 0 bases, with 16 bases between the two germline ends. The CDR3 consists of 17 residues. Germline lookup yields CDR1 SGHRS and CDR2 YFSETQ. The CDR3 loop is CASSPVVGTTNTGELFF. The CDR3 DNA reads TGCGCCAGCAGCCCGGTTGTAGGGACAACGAACACCGGGGAGCTGTTTTTT. Variable domain in full (rest from reference TRBV5-1 and TRBJ2-2): KAGVTQTPRYLIKTRGQQVTLSCSPISGHRSVSWYQQTPGQGLQFLFEYFSETQRNKGNFPGRFSGRQFSNSRSEMNVSTLELGDSALYLCASSPVVGTTNTGELFFGEGSRLTVL.

The chain recombines TRBV6-5 with TRBJ1-6, with TRBD1 as a possible D gene (6 bases). This CDR3 has 15 amino acids. Germline V gene sequence: CDR1 MNHEY, CDR2 SVGAGI. V lost 6 bases and J 3 bases, leaving 12 bases between the germline ends. The CDR3 loop reads CASSDWTDYNSPLHF. DNA of the CDR3: TGTGCCAGCAGCGACTGGACAGACTATAATTCACCCCTCCACTTT.

The rearrangement uses TRBV5-1 and TRBJ2-7; D remains unclear. The V gene's germline CDR1 is SGHRS and CDR2 YFSETQ. Deletions cut 6 bases from V and 0 bases from J, with 19 bases between. The CDR3 consists of 16 residues. The CDR3, as DNA: TGCGCCAGCACCAGATCGACGGGTGCTAGCTCCTACGAGCAGTACTTC. It yields the protein CASTRSTGASSYEQYF.

The chain joins TRBV5-4 to TRBJ2-7; no clear D. V shed 4 bases and J shed 0 bases, with 11 bases lying between them. The CDR3 extends over 14 amino acids. Germline assignment: CDR1 SGHNT and CDR2 YYREEE (reference sequence). This CDR3 is CASSIPGPSYEQYF. The CDR3 nucleotides are TGTGCCAGCAGCATCCCGGGTCCCTCCTACGAGCAGTACTTC.

For this clone: Within the sample, other DNA sequences also encode this same CDR3. This chain joins TRBV9 and TRBJ1-2, with 7 bases that match TRBD1. V was pared by 0 bases and J by 5 bases, with 4 bases of the junction left unmatched. Germline lookup yields CDR1 SGDLS and CDR2 YYNGEE. The CDR3 length is 14 residues. Written as DNA, the CDR3 is TGTGCCAGCAGCGTAGACCAGGGGGGGTATGGCTACACCTTC. Translated, it gives CASSVDQGGYGYTF.

J is TRBJ2-7 and V is TRBV5-1; tentatively, D is TRBD1 (6 bases). Trimming stripped 3 bases from V and 5 bases from J, with 18 bases between. CDR3 length: 15 residues. Germline V gives CDR1 SGHRS, CDR2 YFSETQ. The CDR3 DNA reads as TGCGCCAGCAGCTCCACCCTTAACAGGGCGGACGAGCAGTACTTC. This codes for CASSSTLNRADEQYF.

This clone was seen a handful of times. The chain is built from TRBV25-1 and TRBJ2-5; D perhaps matches TRBD1 (6 bases). CDR1 is MGHDK and CDR2 is SYGVNS in the germline V gene. This CDR3 contains 15 residues. V lost 3 bases and J lost 4, with 15 bases in between. The CDR3 DNA follows: TGTGCCAGCAGTGACAACAAGGGGGTGGGAGAGACCCAGTACTTC. Its translation is CASSDNKGVGETQYF.

The V and J genes are TRBV9 and TRBJ2-2, with unresolved D. This CDR3 is built from 17 residues. The V gene's germline CDR1 is SGDLS and CDR2 YYNGEE. Trimming left V 0 bases short and J 0 bases short, with 12 bases between. The CDR3: CASSVELWGANTGELFF. CDR3 coding DNA: TGTGCCAGCAGCGTAGAACTTTGGGGTGCGAACACCGGGGAGCTGTTTTTT.

CDR3 DNA sequence: TGTGCCAGCAGACGGACAGGCGCCTACGAGCAGTACTTC. Translated: CASRRTGAYEQYF. The V call is TRBV6-5, the J call TRBJ2-7; 7 nucleotides line up with TRBD1. After removal of 6 bases from V and 2 bases from J, the junction contained 4 bases not matched to a gene. The CDR3 covers 13 residues. The germline V gene has CDR1 MNHEY and CDR2 SVGAGI.

Comment on this clone: Other DNA variants within this sample encode the same CDR3. The chain combines TRBV5-8 with TRBJ1-6; D might be TRBD1 (5 bases). Germline assignment: CDR1 SGHTS and CDR2 YDEGEE. The V end lost 4 bases, the J end lost 6 bases, and 11 bases lay between the germline ends. This CDR3 contains 14 residues. The CDR3 loop reads CASSLGPINSPLHF. CDR3 bases: TGTGCCAGCAGCCTGGGACCGATTAATTCACCCCTCCACTTT. The full variable domain, in which reference TRBV5-8 and TRBJ1-6 provide the parts outside the CDR3, is EAGVTQSPTHLIKTRGQQATLRCSPISGHTSVYWYQQALGLGLQFLLWYDEGEERNRGNFPPRFSGRQFPNYSSELNVNALELEDSALYLCASSLGPINSPLHFGNGTRLTVT.

This chain links TRBV2 with TRBJ1-6, with 9 nucleotides matching TRBD1. Germline CDR1 reads SNHLY; CDR2 reads FYNNEI. The CDR3 consists of 15 residues. The V gene end was trimmed by 6 bases and the J gene end by 5 bases; junction bases not matched to a gene: 5. Here the CDR3 reads CASRGTGYDNSPLHF. The CDR3 nucleotides read TGTGCCAGCAGGGGGACAGGGTACGATAATTCACCCCTCCACTTT.